Following are 3 T cell receptor beta chains from one sample sequenced in a study of cytomegalovirus exposure and HLA in healthy donors. Primers included in the PCR were 60 Vbeta and 13 Jbeta primers. TCRdb's copy holds only in-frame clones and misses some; the assay was immunoSEQ multiplex PCR. The profile shows under 250,000 clones, around 85% of them singletons. Sequencing was performed on PBMCs. The receptors come from a woman aged 50 to 60 in good health and CMV-seronegative.

The CDR3 bases are TGCGCCACCCCGCCTGGGCTAGCGGGAGTAGTAGGCTACAATGAGCAGTTCTTC. This gives the protein CATPPGLAGVVGYNEQFF. The rearrangement links TRBV23-1 to TRBJ2-1; 10 nucleotides line up with TRBD2. TRBV23-1 is designated an ORF whose function remains uncertain. The trim removed 10 bases at V and 3 bases at J, leaving 18 bases unmatched. The CDR3 length is 18 residues.

The chain couples TRBV2 to TRBJ2-7; possibly TRBD1 for D (7 bases). Germline V gene data show CDR1 as SNHLY and CDR2 as FYNNEI. The CDR3 covers 14 residues. The germline V and J ends were trimmed by 6 bases and 0 bases, with 12 bases remaining between them. This CDR3 reads CASRRGQTSYEQYF. CDR3 coding DNA: TGTGCCAGCAGGCGGGGACAGACCTCCTACGAGCAGTACTTC.

This CDR3 reads CSVTTGSYNSPLHF. CDR3 DNA: TGCAGCGTAACAACAGGGAGCTATAATTCACCCCTCCACTTT. The chain links TRBV29-1 to TRBJ1-6; maybe TRBD1 (6 bases). This CDR3 region has 14 residues. The V gene lost 6 bases and the J gene lost 3 bases, with 12 bases spanning the gap. Germline V gene sequence: CDR1 SQVTM, CDR2 ANQGSEA.